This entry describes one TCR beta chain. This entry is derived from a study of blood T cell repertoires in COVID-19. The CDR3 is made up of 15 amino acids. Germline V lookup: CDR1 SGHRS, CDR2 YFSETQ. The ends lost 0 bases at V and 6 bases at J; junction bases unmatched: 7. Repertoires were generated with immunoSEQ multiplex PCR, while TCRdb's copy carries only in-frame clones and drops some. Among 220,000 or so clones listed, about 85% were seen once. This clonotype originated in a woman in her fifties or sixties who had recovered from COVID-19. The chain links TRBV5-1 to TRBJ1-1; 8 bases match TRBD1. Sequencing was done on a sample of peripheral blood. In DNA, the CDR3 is TGCGCCAGCAGCTTGGTGGGCAGGGGGCAAGCTGAAGCTTTCTTT. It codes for CASSLVGRGQAEAFF.